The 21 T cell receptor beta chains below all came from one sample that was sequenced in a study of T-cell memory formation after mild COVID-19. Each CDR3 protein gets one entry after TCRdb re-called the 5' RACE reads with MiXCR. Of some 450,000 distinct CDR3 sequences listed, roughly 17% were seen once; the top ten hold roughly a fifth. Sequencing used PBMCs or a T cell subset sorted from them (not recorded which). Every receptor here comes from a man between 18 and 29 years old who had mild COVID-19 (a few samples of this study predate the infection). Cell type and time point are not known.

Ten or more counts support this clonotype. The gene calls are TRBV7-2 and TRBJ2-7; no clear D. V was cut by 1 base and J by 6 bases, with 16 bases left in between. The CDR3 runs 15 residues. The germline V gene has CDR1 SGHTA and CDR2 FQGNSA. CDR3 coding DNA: TGTGCCAGCAGCTTAGGTCCCATTTTGGGCCCCGAGCAGTACTTC. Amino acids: CASSLGPILGPEQYF.

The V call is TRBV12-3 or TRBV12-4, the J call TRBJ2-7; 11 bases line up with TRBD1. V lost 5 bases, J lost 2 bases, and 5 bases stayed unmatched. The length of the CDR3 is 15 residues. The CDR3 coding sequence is TGTGCCAGCAGTGGGGGACAGGGGGTGCCCTACGAGCAGTACGTC. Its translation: CASSGGQGVPYEQYV.

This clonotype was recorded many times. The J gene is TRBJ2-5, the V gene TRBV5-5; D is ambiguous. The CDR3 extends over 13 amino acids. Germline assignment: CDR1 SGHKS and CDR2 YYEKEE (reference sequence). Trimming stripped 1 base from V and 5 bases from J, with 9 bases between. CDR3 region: CASSLTVGETQYF. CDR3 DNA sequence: TGTGCCAGCAGCTTGACAGTTGGGGAGACCCAGTACTTC. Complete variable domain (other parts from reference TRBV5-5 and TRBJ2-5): DAGVTQSPTHLIKTRGQQVTLRCSPISGHKSVSWYQQVLGQGPQFIFQYYEKEERGRGNFPDRFSARQFPNYSSELNVNALLLGDSALYLCASSLTVGETQYFGPGTRLLVL.

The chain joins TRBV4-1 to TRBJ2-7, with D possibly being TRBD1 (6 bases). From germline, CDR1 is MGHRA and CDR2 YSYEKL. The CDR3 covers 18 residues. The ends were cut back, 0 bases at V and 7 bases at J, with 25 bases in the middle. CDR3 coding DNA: TGCGCCAGCAGCCAAGATTCTTTTCGCCAGGGGCACCGCGTGGAGCAGTACTTC. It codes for CASSQDSFRQGHRVEQYF.

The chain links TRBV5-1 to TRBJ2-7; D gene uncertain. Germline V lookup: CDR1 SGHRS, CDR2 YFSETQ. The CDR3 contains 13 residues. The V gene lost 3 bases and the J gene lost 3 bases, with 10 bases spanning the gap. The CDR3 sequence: CASSYRADYEQYF. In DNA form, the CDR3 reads TGCGCCAGCAGCTACCGGGCCGACTACGAGCAGTACTTC.

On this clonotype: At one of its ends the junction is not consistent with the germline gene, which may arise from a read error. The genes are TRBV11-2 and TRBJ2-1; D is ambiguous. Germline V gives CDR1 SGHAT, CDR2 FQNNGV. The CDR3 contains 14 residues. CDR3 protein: CASSLVHSYNDQFF. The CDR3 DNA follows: TGTGCCAGCAGCTTAGTTCATTCCTACAATGATCAGTTCTTC. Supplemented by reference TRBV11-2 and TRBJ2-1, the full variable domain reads EAGVAQSPRYKIIEKRQSVAFWCNPISGHATLYWYQQILGQGPKLLIQFQNNGVVDDSQLPKDRFSAERLKGVDSTLKIQPAKLEDSAVYLCASSLVHSYNDQFFGPGTRLTVL.

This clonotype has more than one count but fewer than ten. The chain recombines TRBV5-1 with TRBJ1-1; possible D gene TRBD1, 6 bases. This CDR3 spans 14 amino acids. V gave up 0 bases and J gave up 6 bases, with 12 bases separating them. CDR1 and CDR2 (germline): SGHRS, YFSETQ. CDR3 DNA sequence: TGCGCCAGCAGCTTGGTTGGCAGGGGTGCTGAAGCTTTCTTT. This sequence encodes CASSLVGRGAEAFF.

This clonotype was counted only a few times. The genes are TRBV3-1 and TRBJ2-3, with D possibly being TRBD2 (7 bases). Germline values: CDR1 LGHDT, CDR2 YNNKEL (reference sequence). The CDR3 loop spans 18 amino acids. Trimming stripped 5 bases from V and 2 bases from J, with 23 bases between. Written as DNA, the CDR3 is TGTGCCAGCAGCGAAAAGGGCCCAACGGGGGGCTACACAGATACGCAGTATTTT. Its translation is CASSEKGPTGGYTDTQYF.

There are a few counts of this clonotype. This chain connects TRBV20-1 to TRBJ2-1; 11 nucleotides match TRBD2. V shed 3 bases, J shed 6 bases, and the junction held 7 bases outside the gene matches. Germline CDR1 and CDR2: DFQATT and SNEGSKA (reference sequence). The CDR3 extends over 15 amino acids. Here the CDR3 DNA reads TGCAGTGCTAGCCGTAGCGGGGGGGCCGGCAATGAGCAGTTCTTC. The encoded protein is CSASRSGGAGNEQFF.

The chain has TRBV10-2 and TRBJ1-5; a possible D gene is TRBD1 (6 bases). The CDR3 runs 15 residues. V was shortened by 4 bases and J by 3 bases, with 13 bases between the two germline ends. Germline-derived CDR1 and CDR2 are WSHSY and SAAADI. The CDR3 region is CASSGLGQFNQPQHF. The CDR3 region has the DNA TGCGCCAGCAGTGGACTCGGACAGTTCAATCAGCCCCAGCATTTT.

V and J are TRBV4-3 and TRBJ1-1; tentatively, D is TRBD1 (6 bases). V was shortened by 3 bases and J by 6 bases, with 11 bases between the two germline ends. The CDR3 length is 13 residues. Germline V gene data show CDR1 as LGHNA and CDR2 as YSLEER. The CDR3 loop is CASSQVGGSEAFF. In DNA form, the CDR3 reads TGCGCCAGCAGCCAGGTAGGGGGTTCTGAAGCTTTCTTT.

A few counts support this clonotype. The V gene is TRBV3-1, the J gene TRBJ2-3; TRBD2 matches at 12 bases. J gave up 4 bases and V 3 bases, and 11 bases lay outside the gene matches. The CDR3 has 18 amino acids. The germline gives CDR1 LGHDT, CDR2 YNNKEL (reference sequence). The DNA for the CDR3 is TGTGCCAGCAGCCAGGATCGGACTAGCGGGGATCTCCCAGATACGCAGTATTTT. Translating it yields CASSQDRTSGDLPDTQYF.

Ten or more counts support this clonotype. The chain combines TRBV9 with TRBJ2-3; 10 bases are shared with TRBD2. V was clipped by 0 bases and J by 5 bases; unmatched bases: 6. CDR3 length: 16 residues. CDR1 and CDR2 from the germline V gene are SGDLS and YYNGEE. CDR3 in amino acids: CASSVGVAGGVDTQYF. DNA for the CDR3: TGTGCCAGCAGCGTAGGGGTAGCGGGGGGTGTAGATACGCAGTATTTT.

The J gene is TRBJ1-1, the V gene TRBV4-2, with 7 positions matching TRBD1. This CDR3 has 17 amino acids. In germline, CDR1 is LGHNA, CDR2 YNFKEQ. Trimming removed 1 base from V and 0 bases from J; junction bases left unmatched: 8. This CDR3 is CASSQVTGAGVNTEAFF. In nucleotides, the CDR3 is TGTGCCAGCAGCCAAGTTACAGGGGCTGGAGTGAACACTGAAGCTTTCTTT.

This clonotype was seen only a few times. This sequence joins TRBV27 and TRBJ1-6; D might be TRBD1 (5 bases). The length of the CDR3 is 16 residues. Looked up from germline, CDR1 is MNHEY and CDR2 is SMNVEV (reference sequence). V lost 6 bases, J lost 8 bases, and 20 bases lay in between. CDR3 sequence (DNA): TGTGCCAGCAGCTATAATGGGGGGGGGAGTTATTCACCCCTCCACTTT. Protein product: CASSYNGGGSYSPLHF.

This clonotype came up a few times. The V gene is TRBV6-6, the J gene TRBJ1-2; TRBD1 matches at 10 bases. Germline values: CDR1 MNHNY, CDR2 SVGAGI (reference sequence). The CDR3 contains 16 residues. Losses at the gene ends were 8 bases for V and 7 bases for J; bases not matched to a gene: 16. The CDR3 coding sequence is TGTGCCAGCTCAAGGCAAACCGGGACAGGGGTGCGTGGCTACACCTTC. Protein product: CASSRQTGTGVRGYTF.

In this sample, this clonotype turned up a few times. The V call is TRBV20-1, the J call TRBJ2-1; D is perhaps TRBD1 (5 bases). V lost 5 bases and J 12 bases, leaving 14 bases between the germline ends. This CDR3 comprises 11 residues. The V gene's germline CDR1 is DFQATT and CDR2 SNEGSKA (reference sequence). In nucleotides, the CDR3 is TGCAGTGCTCAAATCAGGGAAAGGCAGTTCTTC. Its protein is CSAQIRERQFF.

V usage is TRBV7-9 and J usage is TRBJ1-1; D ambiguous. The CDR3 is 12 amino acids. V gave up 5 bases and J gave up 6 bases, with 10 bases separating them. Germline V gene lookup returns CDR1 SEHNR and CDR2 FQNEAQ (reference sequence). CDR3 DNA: TGTGCCAGCAGCAGAACAGAGGCTGAAGCTTTCTTT. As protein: CASSRTEAEAFF.

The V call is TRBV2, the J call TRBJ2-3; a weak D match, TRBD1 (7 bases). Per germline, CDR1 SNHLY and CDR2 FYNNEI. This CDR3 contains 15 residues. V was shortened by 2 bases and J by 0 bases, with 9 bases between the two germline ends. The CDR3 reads CASSEQGGSTDTQYF. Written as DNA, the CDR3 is TGTGCCAGCAGTGAACAGGGGGGAAGCACAGATACGCAGTATTTT.

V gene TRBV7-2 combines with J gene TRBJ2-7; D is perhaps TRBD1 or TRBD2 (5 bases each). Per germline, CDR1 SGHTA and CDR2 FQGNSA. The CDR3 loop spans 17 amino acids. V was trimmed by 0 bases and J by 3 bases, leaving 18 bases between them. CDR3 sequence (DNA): TGTGCCAGCAGCTTAGCGGGCCCCGGAGGACATTTCTACGAGCAGTACGTC. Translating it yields CASSLAGPGGHFYEQYV.

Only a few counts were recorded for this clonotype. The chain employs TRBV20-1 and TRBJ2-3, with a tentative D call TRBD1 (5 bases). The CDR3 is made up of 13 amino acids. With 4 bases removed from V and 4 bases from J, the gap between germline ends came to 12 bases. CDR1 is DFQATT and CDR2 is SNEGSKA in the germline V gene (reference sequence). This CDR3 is CSAIRVGADTQYF. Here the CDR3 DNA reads TGCAGTGCTATCAGGGTAGGCGCAGATACGCAGTATTTT.